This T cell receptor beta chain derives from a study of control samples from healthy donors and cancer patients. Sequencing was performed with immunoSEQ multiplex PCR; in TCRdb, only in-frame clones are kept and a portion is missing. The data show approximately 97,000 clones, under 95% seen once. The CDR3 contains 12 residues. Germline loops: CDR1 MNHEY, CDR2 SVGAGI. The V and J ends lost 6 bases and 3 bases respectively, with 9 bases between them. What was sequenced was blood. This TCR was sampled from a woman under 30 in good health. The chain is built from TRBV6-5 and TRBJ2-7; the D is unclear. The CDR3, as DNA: TGTGCCAGCAGATCTACCGTCTACGAGCAGTACTTC. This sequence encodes CASRSTVYEQYF.